A selection of T cell receptor beta chains follows, all from one sample in a study of CD8+CD57+ T cells in acquired aplastic anemia. TCRdb recomputed calls from the reads with MiXCR, one row per CDR3 protein. The table lists approximately 190,000 distinct CDR3 sequences, just under 50% of them singletons. The sample comprised sorted CD4+, CD8+, or CD8+CD57+ T cells (not recorded which) from PBMCs. These TCRs come from a human donor with aplastic anemia. The CDR3 runs from the conserved cysteine through the conserved F or W. The order of the fields is clone size, V gene, D gene, J gene, CDR3 DNA, CDR3 protein. The D gene is left open where the match is weak. Rows give clone size only sometimes, using once, few, many, or a class for an expanded clone.

NA	TRBV6-1	TRBD1	TRBJ1-1	TGTGCCAGCAGTCCGGGACAGGGCCCCTCGGACACTGAAGCTTTCTTT	CASSPGQGPSDTEAFF
NA	TRBV5-5	NA	TRBJ1-2	TGTGCCAGCAGCTTGACGACAAAGAACTATGGCTACACCTTC	CASSLTTKNYGYTF
many	TRBV29-1	NA	TRBJ2-5	TGCAGCGTTGACCCGACCCAGTACTTC	CSVDPTQYF
NA	TRBV29-1	TRBD2	TRBJ2-5	TGCAGCTATCGGGCGGGAGGGCCAGAAGAGACCCAGTACTTC	CSYRAGGPEETQYF
many	TRBV6-1	NA	TRBJ1-1	TGTGCCAGCCGGAGATCAGGTGCCACTGAAGCTTTCTTT	CASRRSGATEAFF
NA	TRBV29-1	TRBD2	TRBJ2-7	TGCAGCGTTGAAATAGCGGGAGTCTCCTACGAGCAGTACTTC	CSVEIAGVSYEQYF
once	TRBV15	NA	TRBJ2-7	TGTGCCACCAGCCCTCAGGACGGAGCCTACGAGCAGTACTTC	CATSPQDGAYEQYF
many	TRBV20-1	TRBD2	TRBJ2-5	TGCAGTGCTAGAGAGGCCCCCCCGAGCGGGAGTGGAGAGACCCAGTACTTC	CSAREAPPSGSGETQYF
NA	TRBV15	NA	TRBJ2-7	TGTGCCACCAGCAGAGTTCGGTTCTACGAGCAGTACTTC	CATSRVRFYEQYF
NA	TRBV19	NA	TRBJ2-7	TGTGCCAGTAGCTGGGGGACAAACCCCTACGAGCAGTACTTC	CASSWGTNPYEQYF
NA	TRBV24-1	NA	TRBJ2-7	TGTGCCTCCCCAAACCGGGACCCCTATTCTCCGGACGAGCAGTACTTC	CASPNRDPYSPDEQYF
NA	TRBV5-1	NA	TRBJ2-3	TGCGCCAGCAGCTCTTACAGGTCCCCTGGCACAGATACGCAGTATTTT	CASSSYRSPGTDTQYF
NA	TRBV10-3	NA	TRBJ2-7	NA	CAICSARGGPWEQYF
once	TRBV24-1	TRBD1	TRBJ2-1	TGTGCCACCAGTGATACAGACAGGGGGAATGAGCAGTTCTTC	CATSDTDRGNEQFF
many	TRBV6-5	TRBD1	TRBJ1-1	TGTGCCAGCAGTTACGCAGGGGGCCCCAACACTGAAGCTTTCTTT	CASSYAGGPNTEAFF
NA	TRBV6-2/TRBV6-3	TRBD2	TRBJ2-3	TGTGCCAGCAGCTTTACTAGCGGGAGCGTCACAGATACGCAGTATTTT	CASSFTSGSVTDTQYF
NA	TRBV25-1	TRBD2	TRBJ2-7	TGTGCCACTAGCGGGAGGGTCTACGAGCAGTACTTC	CATSGRVYEQYF
NA	TRBV19	NA	TRBJ2-5	TGCGCCTCGCGGAGGGGGGAAGAGACCCAGTACTTC	CASRRGEETQYF
once	TRBV20-1	TRBD2	TRBJ2-5	TGCAGTGCTCTTGGACTAGCGGGAGGGTCAGAGACCCAGTACTTC	CSALGLAGGSETQYF
NA	TRBV7-3	NA	TRBJ2-7	TGTGCCAGCAGCGGGCCCTCTGGCGAGCAGTACTTC	CASSGPSGEQYF
NA	TRBV5-1	TRBD1	TRBJ1-4	TGCGCCAGCAGCGTCCTCCGGACAGGGGAAGAAAAACTGTTTTTT	CASSVLRTGEEKLFF
few	TRBV7-8	NA	TRBJ1-1	TGTGCCAGCAGCTTAATGGGGAGTTTGGGGACTGAAGCTTTCTTT	CASSLMGSLGTEAFF
many	TRBV7-9	NA	TRBJ1-2	TGTGCCAGCAGCTTAGCTCGGGTGCACTATGGCTACACCTTC	CASSLARVHYGYTF
NA	TRBV5-6	NA	TRBJ2-3	TGTGCCAGCAGCCGGTCGGGGGCTTTGACCACAGATACGCAGTATTTT	CASSRSGALTTDTQYF
many	TRBV19	TRBD2	TRBJ2-1	TGTGCCAGTAGTATCGGGACTAGCGGGAGTACTGCCTACAATGAGCAGTTCTTC	CASSIGTSGSTAYNEQFF
many	TRBV5-4	TRBD1	TRBJ2-3	TGTGCCAGCCGCCCAGGGGGCGTCGATACGCAGTATTTT	CASRPGGVDTQYF
NA	TRBV6-5	NA	TRBJ1-1	TGTGCCAGCAGTTACTCCACGGTCTGGGGTTTGACTGAAGCTTTCTTT	CASSYSTVWGLTEAFF